A single T cell receptor beta chain is shown here with its context. This clone occurred once. Its antigen remains unidentified. The record has no base qualities; no much larger clone is one base away. CDR1 and CDR2, per the germline V gene (reference sequence), are LNHDA and SQIVND. From the cysteine up to the phenylalanine, the CDR3 has a length of 15 residues. Only the CDR3 DNA is retained, 45 bases long and in frame from the first base. V gives up 1 base and J gives up 4 bases, and the segment between their germline ends measures 11 bases. The entire isolated RNA was reverse transcribed using the High Capacity cDNA Reverse Transcription Kit, and thus expressed TCRB transcripts were sequenced. Deep immunoSEQ sequencing was performed on naive, central memory and regulatory T cell samples, with an average of around 3.4 million total reads per sample. After sorted cells were lysed in RLT buffer, RNA was extracted with DNase-treated RNeasy Micro or Mini kits, with the choice depending on cell number. To prevent cross-contamination, every cell subset was processed on its own, while patient and healthy donor samples were processed together. TCRB sequences were amplified from cDNA with the immunoSEQ multiplex PCR, producing 87-bp fragments spanning the CDR3 region. Sequencing of the amplicons was done on the Illumina HiSeq platform. Per the source publication's procedure: PCR bias was computationally corrected using synthetic template baselines, reads within Hamming distance 2 were collapsed, and singletons that could not be merged were discarded. Reads were aligned against IMGT to assign V, D and J genes, CDR3 length and insertions or deletions at six rearrangement sites. Within each subset, clonotype counts were normalized to sorted cell number, and only after that were true diversity and Gini coefficients computed with the tcR R package. Repertoire sharing was quantified using the overlap coefficient calculated on TCRB nucleotide sequences. As a proxy for the pre-selection repertoire, out-of-frame TCRB sequences from naive cells were analyzed. TCRdb took over this immuneACCESS table, retaining in-frame rearrangements with V and J assigned. Such tables are incomplete; in checked studies, under half of the missing clones stem from an unresolved V gene, and the remainder is unexplained. V, J and clone size reflect that table, while D and trimming were determined from the DNA. The sample table shows nearly 700,000 clones, and 13% are seen once. Approximately 0.02% of the sample goes to the ten largest clones.

Each donor gave one peripheral blood draw, averaging about 120 mL, which was collected into heparinised tubes. A BD FACSAria II and a panel including CD45RO, CCR7, CD25, CD127, CD95 and CD27 were used to sort naive, central memory, regulatory and stem cell-like memory CD4+ T cells. All sorted populations exceeded 95% purity. Right away, PBMCs were isolated by Lymphoprep density gradient centrifugation and were stained directly, with no culture step. To minimize batch effects, samples were stained and sorted in pairs, one healthy donor with one patient per experiment. The data stem from a study of beta chain features in type 1 diabetes (dated by TCRdb to 2016 to 2019). In terms of the full investigation: Mean age, gender distribution, total cell number and subset yield were not different between patients and healthy donors. A total of roughly 110 million sorted cells were examined across all samples, and the number of cells per subset was strongly correlated with RNA yield. In the study, TCRB repertoires of sorted circulating CD4+ T cell subsets from recently diagnosed type 1 diabetes patients were compared with those of matched healthy donors. Regulatory and stem cell-like memory subsets were obtained from only 8 patients and about eight healthy donors, while naive and central memory subsets were obtained from all 28 donors.

Paper-wide results and their limitations: A moderate but significant shortening of TCRB CDR3 length was observed in type 1 diabetes patients in all four CD4+ subsets. PCR might favor shorter templates, but patient and control samples were amplified and corrected together, so any skew would affect both groups equally. Fewer insertions and more nucleotide deletions at VDJ recombination sites were observed in patients with type 1 diabetes, implying thymic rearrangement abnormalities. Sequencing cDNA rather than genomic DNA could over-represent highly expressing activated cells, although activation and CD3 levels did not differ between groups. Naive, central memory and regulatory TCRB repertoires appeared more similar among patients than among healthy donors. Only small numbers of individuals were included in the HLA sub-analyses, which left unresolved whether HLA type had any influence on TCRB rearrangement.

The sequence joins TRBV19 to TRBJ1-5; the D segment could be TRBD1, given 5 matching bases. This TCR came from a man younger than 30 with type 1 diabetes. Material for sequencing was naive CD4+ T cells from blood. The cell subset or site label of this sample denotes: true naive CD4+ T cells. The CDR3 here reads CASSIAGGLNQPQHF. The DNA is as follows: TGTGCCAGTAGTATAGCGGGGGGATTGAATCAGCCCCAGCATTTT.